The sequence of this TCR beta chain was determined in a study of shared clonotypes between healthy human individuals. Profiled with immunoSEQ multiplex PCR; TCRdb holds only in-frame clones, not every one. The data contain about 2.4 million clones, more than 80% of them singletons. The CDR3 has 16 amino acids. The V and J ends lost 0 bases and 1 base, in that order; junction bases with no gene match: 6. Germline CDR1 reads SGHNT; CDR2 reads YYREEE (reference sequence). The clonotype originates from a man aged 18-30 years in good health. The sample consisted of naive CD4+ T cells sorted from blood. As to subset: CD45RA+ positively selected. The gene calls are TRBV5-4 and TRBJ2-5; 7 nucleotides line up with TRBD1. CDR3: CASSLETGSIQETQYF. DNA of the CDR3: TGTGCCAGCAGCTTGGAGACAGGGTCGATCCAAGAGACCCAGTACTTC.